The 5 T cell receptor beta chains presented below share a single source sample, sequenced in a study of cytomegalovirus exposure and HLA in healthy donors. It was with 60 Vbeta and 13 Jbeta primers that the PCR ran. TCRdb keeps only in-frame clones here, not all; method: immunoSEQ multiplex PCR. Of 110,000 or so clones detected, 67% appear once; the ten largest clones hold about 8%. The specimen sequenced was PBMCs. Receptor source: a man between 18 and 29 years old in good health and CMV-seropositive.

The chain uses TRBV21-1 and TRBJ1-2; TRBD1 is the table's D call and was not checked against the DNA. TRBV21-1 is a documented pseudogene. CDR3 length equals 15 residues. CDR3 sequence: CASSKVQGTFYGYTF. In nucleotides, the CDR3 is TGTGCCAGCAGCAAAGTCCAGGGAACTTTCTATGGCTACACCTTC.

CDR3 DNA: TGTGCCAGCATCAGGACCGGGACAGGGATTGTAGCCCTCCACTTT. Translating it yields CASIRTGTGIVALHF. This rearrangement joins TRBV6-1 to TRBJ1-6; TRBD1 matches at 9 bases. Germline V gene lookup returns CDR1 MNHNS and CDR2 SASEGT. V shed 7 bases and J 14 bases; nucleotides not matched to a gene: 15. The CDR3 covers 15 residues.

V gene TRBV6-1 combines with J gene TRBJ2-1, with TRBD2 matching 7 bases. This CDR3 is built from 14 residues. V was pared by 10 bases and J by 0 bases, with 6 bases of the junction left unmatched. Germline V CDR1 and CDR2: MNHNS, SASEGT. CDR3 in DNA: TGTGCCACGGCCGGGGGGATCTCCTACAATGAGCAGTTCTTC. Its protein is CATAGGISYNEQFF.

A single count supports this clone. The chain employs TRBV7-2 and TRBJ2-7, with D maybe TRBD1 (9 bases). Trimming left V 5 bases short and J 5 bases short, with 19 bases between. The CDR3 has 15 residues. Germline loops: CDR1 SGHTA, CDR2 FQGNSA. The CDR3 bases are TGTGCCAGCAGCCCGGGGGGGACAGGGAGGAACGAGCAGTACTTC. Its translation is CASSPGGTGRNEQYF.

CDR3 coding DNA: TGCGCCAGCAGCCAAGATGTAGGCAGGGCGGCTGAAGCTTTCTTT. As protein: CASSQDVGRAAEAFF. The V gene is TRBV4-1, the J gene TRBJ1-1; maybe TRBD1 (5 bases). The CDR3 is 15 residues long. V lost 0 bases and J 6 bases, leaving 14 bases between the germline ends. Germline-derived CDR1 and CDR2 are MGHRA and YSYEKL.